The clone carrying this T cell receptor (beta chain) was observed a handful of times. Its antigen is currently unknown. This entry is derived from a study of T cell repertoires and HLA-DP antigens. Negative selection yielded untouched CD4+ T cells of average approximately 98% purity. TCRdb keeps only in-frame clones here, not all; method: immunoSEQ multiplex PCR. Among over 60,000 clones listed, about four fifths were seen once. The clonotype originates from a man aged 55 to 70 in good health and CMV-seronegative. The sequenced sample was CD4+ T cells from PBMCs.

CDR3 region: CASSPIQGRTEAFF. CDR3 sequence (DNA): TGCGCCAGCAGCCCGATTCAGGGGCGGACTGAAGCTTTCTTT. This chain uses TRBV5-1 with TRBJ1-1; D perhaps matches TRBD1 (6 bases). The V gene's germline CDR1 is SGHRS and CDR2 YFSETQ. This CDR3 comprises 14 residues. The V and J ends lost 4 bases and 5 bases respectively, with 15 bases between them.